This T cell receptor beta chain was obtained from a study of T-cell memory formation after mild COVID-19 (dated by TCRdb to the early 2020s). With respect to the entire study: TCR sequence clusters from the two donors were largely donor specific. Longitudinal TCRalpha and TCRbeta repertoire sequencing tracked T-cell clones expanding and contracting after mild COVID-19 in two donors. The cohort comprised two young, previously healthy adult volunteers, one female and one male.

Ficoll-Paque density gradient centrifugation was the method used to isolate PBMCs. The paper's findings and limits, for the study overall: Some responding clones were found in pre-infection memory, which suggests that pre-existing cross-reactive memory T cells took part in the SARS-CoV-2 response. Whether the second-wave clones peaking on day 37 were SARS-CoV-2 specific was not confirmed. Contracting CD4+ clones appeared mostly in the CM and EM memory subsets, whereas CD8+ clones were enriched in EMRA. From day 15 to 85, contracting clones showed balanced CD4/CD8 phenotypes, whereas a second wave of clones that expanded from day 15 to 37 leaned towards CD4+. Only a couple of mild cases were covered in the study, and larger cohorts including severe cases with pre-infection samples were considered necessary.

This clonotype came up a few times. This receptor's antigen is unknown. Qualities for individual bases were not recorded, and no much larger clone is one base off. Sequencing relied on an Illumina NovaSeq 6000. TCRalpha and TCRbeta cDNA libraries were built by 5'RACE with constant-segment primers, adding sample barcodes and unique molecular identifiers. Trizol reagent was used to extract RNA from every sample. Library amplification was performed in two PCR steps, and a second sample barcode and Illumina TruSeq adapters were introduced in the second step. The libraries were sequenced on an Illumina NovaSeq using 2 x 150 bp paired-end reads. On the authors' methods: With migec v1.2.7, reads were demultiplexed and then collapsed into UMI-guided consensus sequences. Using mixcr v2.1.11, UMI consensuses were aligned to TRA and TRB V and J templates and then assembled into clonotypes. A clonotype was counted as expanded or contracted only if both edgeR and NoisET called the change significant, with noise models trained on biological replicates. For edgeR calls, the thresholds were a false discovery rate-adjusted p below 0.01 and a log2 fold-change of 1. PCA with hierarchical clustering of max-normalized trajectories of the 1000 most abundant clonotypes was used as exploratory dynamics analysis. Separately sequenced CD4+ and CD8+ repertoires were used to assign a CD4 or CD8 phenotype to each responding clone. TCRdb reworked the public reads: Q25 trimming with fastp, MiXCR clone assembly, productive beta chains retained. Every CDR3 protein is listed once, alongside the most common genes and DNA of its rows. These V and J calls derive from TCRdb rather than the authors' analysis. Across this sample there are about 60,000 distinct CDR3 sequences, with 12% seen only once. About 22% of the sample lies in the top ten.

The sequenced sample was PBMCs or a T cell subset sorted from them (not recorded which). This sequence was found in a man aged 18 to 30 who had mild COVID-19 (a few samples of this study predate the infection). The sample titles of this study are shuffled in the database, so cell type and time point are left out; the donor was told from shared clones.

DNA sequence: TGCAGTGCTAGGGACAACTACGAGCAGTACTTC. Protein translation: CSARDNYEQYF. The rearranged chain carries TRBV20-1 and TRBJ2-7; TRBD1 is perhaps the D gene, given 5 matching bases. The germline V gene (reference sequence) specifies DFQATT as CDR1 and SNEGSKA as CDR2. V drops 3 bases and J drops 3 bases, leaving 6 bases in between. The CDR3 runs 11 amino acids, cysteine and phenylalanine included. Only the CDR3 DNA stays, 33 bases, in frame from base 1.